Following are 18 T cell receptor beta chains from one sample sequenced in a study of T-cell memory formation after mild COVID-19. TCRdb ran MiXCR on the 5' RACE reads and lists one entry per CDR3 protein. The sample shows more than 150,000 distinct CDR3 sequences, roughly 23% of them seen only once. Sequenced sample: PBMCs or a T cell subset sorted from them (not recorded which). These receptors all come from an adult woman who had mild COVID-19 (a few samples of this study predate the infection). Cell type and time point are not known.

V gene TRBV4-1 combines with J gene TRBJ2-7, with TRBD1 as a possible D gene (6 bases). V was trimmed by 3 bases and J by 2 bases, leaving 11 bases between them. This CDR3 is built from 14 residues. Germline V gene sequence: CDR1 MGHRA, CDR2 YSYEKL. Here the CDR3 reads CASSQTGETYEQYF. The CDR3 nucleotides read TGCGCCAGCAGCCAGACAGGAGAAACCTACGAGCAGTACTTC.

The J gene is TRBJ2-5, the V gene TRBV7-6; possibly TRBD2 for D (6 bases). With 11 bases removed from V and 5 bases from J, the gap between germline ends came to 12 bases. The CDR3 spans 11 residues. In germline, CDR1 is SGHVS, CDR2 FNYEAQ. Here the CDR3 DNA reads TGTGCCGCCGCTGGGGGGGAGACCCAGTACTTC. Its protein is CAAAGGETQYF.

In its sample, this clonotype was seen a few times. The chain employs TRBV6-5 and TRBJ2-7, with D perhaps being TRBD1 or TRBD2 (5 bases each). Germline CDR1 and CDR2: MNHEY and SVGAGI. This CDR3 has 18 residues. V dropped 0 bases and J dropped 2 bases, with 20 bases sitting between them. This chain's CDR3 is CASSYSEGAGHIPYEQYF. CDR3 coding DNA: TGTGCCAGCAGTTACTCAGAAGGGGCGGGCCACATCCCCTACGAGCAGTACTTC.

The CDR3, as DNA: TGTGCCAGCAGTTGGTCCACCTACGAGCAGTACTTC. This encodes CASSWSTYEQYF. The chain has TRBV12-3 or TRBV12-4 and TRBJ2-7; D call uncertain. Trimming stripped 4 bases from V and 2 bases from J, with 6 bases between. This CDR3 has 12 amino acids.

The chain links TRBV27 to TRBJ2-6; D is perhaps TRBD1 or TRBD2 (5 bases each). V was cut by 4 bases and J by 2 bases, with 9 bases left in between. The CDR3 covers 15 residues. Germline CDR1 is MNHEY and CDR2 is SMNVEV (reference sequence). The CDR3 DNA reads TGTGCCAGCAGTTCAGGGACGACTGGGGCCAACGTCCTGACTTTC. This translates into CASSSGTTGANVLTF.

This clonotype was recorded a few times. The chain uses TRBV4-2 and TRBJ2-7; perhaps D is TRBD1 or TRBD2 (5 bases each). Trimming removed 1 base at V and 0 bases at J, with 16 bases between. Germline V lookup: CDR1 LGHNA, CDR2 YNFKEQ. The CDR3 spans 17 residues. CDR3 sequence: CASSQGSGAGSSYEQYF. The DNA for the CDR3 is TGTGCCAGCAGCCAAGGGTCTGGGGCAGGGAGCTCCTACGAGCAGTACTTC.

This clonotype was picked up many times. This rearrangement joins TRBV7-9 to TRBJ2-1; D is unresolved. V shed 4 bases and J shed 4 bases, with 14 bases lying between them. Germline V gene sequence: CDR1 SEHNR, CDR2 FQNEAQ (reference sequence). This CDR3 has 15 residues. CDR3 nucleotide sequence: TGTGCCAGCAGCTCAACATCGCCTTCTTACAATGAGCAGTTCTTC. Protein: CASSSTSPSYNEQFF.

Concerning this clonotype: One junction end disagrees with the germline gene, perhaps due to a read error. The chain joins TRBV7-6 to TRBJ2-3; possibly TRBD2 for D (5 bases). The CDR3 runs to 15 residues. Germline V gene sequence: CDR1 SGHVS, CDR2 FNYEAQ. The CDR3 region has the DNA TGTGCCAGCAGCCCCTTCGGCGCTAGCACAGATGCGCAGTATTTT. Translation: CASSPFGASTDAQYF.

In this sample, this clonotype turned up a few times. The chain is built from TRBV11-2 and TRBJ2-5; D may correspond to TRBD1 or TRBD2 (6 bases each). V was cut by 0 bases and J by 5 bases, with 16 bases left in between. Germline CDR1 SGHAT, CDR2 FQNNGV. This CDR3 has 16 amino acids. CDR3 amino acids: CASSLEPWLGGETQYF. CDR3 sequence (DNA): TGTGCCAGCAGCTTAGAGCCCTGGCTAGGGGGGGAGACCCAGTACTTC.

The chain carries TRBV27 and TRBJ2-1; D perhaps matches TRBD2 (5 bases). Trimming took off 0 bases at V and 1 base at J, with 7 bases between the two ends. The V gene's germline CDR1 is MNHEY and CDR2 SMNVEV (reference sequence). CDR3 size: 15 residues. The CDR3 DNA is TGTGCCAGCAGTTTATCGACGGGATCCTACAATGAGCAGTTCTTC. Its protein product is CASSLSTGSYNEQFF.

This chain joins TRBV7-9 and TRBJ2-2; D remains ambiguous. Trimming shortened V by 3 bases and J by 4 bases, and 12 bases separated the two germline ends. In germline, CDR1 is SEHNR, CDR2 FQNEAQ (reference sequence). The CDR3 extends over 15 amino acids. The CDR3 loop is CASSFMPATTGELFF. In DNA, the CDR3 is TGTGCCAGCAGCTTCATGCCGGCTACCACCGGGGAGCTGTTTTTT.

This clonotype was observed a few times. The chain recombines TRBV7-9 with TRBJ1-5; D gene uncertain. The CDR3 totals 17 residues. Per germline, CDR1 SEHNR and CDR2 FQNEAQ (reference sequence). The V gene lost 1 base and the J gene lost 4 bases, with 17 bases spanning the gap. DNA for the CDR3: TGTGCCAGCAGCTTAGTCTCGCAGGTAATTGCAAATCAGCCCCAGCATTTT. Translating it yields CASSLVSQVIANQPQHF.

This sequence joins TRBV7-9 and TRBJ1-1, with 8 bases lining up with TRBD1. V trimming: 5 bases; J trimming: 3 bases; junction bases outside the gene matches: 5. Germline CDR1 is SEHNR and CDR2 is FQNEAQ (reference sequence). CDR3 length: 14 residues. The CDR3 region has the DNA TGTGCCAGCAGCGACACAGGGGGGGACACTGAAGCTTTCTTT. Translated, it gives CASSDTGGDTEAFF. Complete variable domain (other parts from reference TRBV7-9 and TRBJ1-1): DTGVSQNPRHKITKRGQNVTFRCDPISEHNRLYWYRQTLGQGPEFLTYFQNEAQLEKSRLLSDRFSAERPKGSFSTLEIQRTEQGDSAMYLCASSDTGGDTEAFFGQGTRLTVV.

The chain uses TRBV20-1 and TRBJ2-1; D gene unclear. This CDR3 has 12 amino acids. Germline V gene lookup returns CDR1 DFQATT and CDR2 SNEGSKA (reference sequence). V was cut by 5 bases and J by 4 bases, with 9 bases left in between. CDR3 DNA sequence: TGCAGTGCTGAGCGATCTTACAATGAGCAGTTCTTC. Translation: CSAERSYNEQFF.

A remark on this clonotype: The junction shows a germline mismatch at one end, possibly a read error. V and J are TRBV11-2 and TRBJ2-7; no definite D call. Germline loops: CDR1 SGHAT, CDR2 FQNNGV. The CDR3 covers 13 residues. CDR3 sequence (DNA): TGTGCAAGCAGCTTCTCTCTCAACTACGAGCAGTACTTC. Its translation is CASSFSLNYEQYF.

The chain is built from TRBV14 and TRBJ2-5; D remains ambiguous. Germline lookup yields CDR1 SGHDN and CDR2 FVKESK. CDR3 length: 14 amino acids. The V end lost 0 bases, the J end lost 4 bases, and 9 bases lay between the germline ends. CDR3 DNA sequence: TGTGCCAGCAGCCAAGACCGCTCGGGAGAGACCCAGTACTTC. It yields the protein CASSQDRSGETQYF.

The chain recombines TRBV29-1 with TRBJ1-2; 7 nucleotides agree with TRBD1. The CDR3 length is 13 residues. Germline CDR1 is SQVTM and CDR2 is ANQGSEA. Unmatched junction bases numbered 7, after V lost 4 bases and J lost 5 bases. The CDR3 spells CSVVTGERYGYTF. In DNA form, the CDR3 reads TGCAGCGTTGTCACAGGGGAAAGATATGGCTACACCTTC.

This clonotype occurred a few times. The chain has TRBV20-1 and TRBJ2-1; D not certain. CDR1 DFQATT and CDR2 SNEGSKA come from the germline V gene (reference sequence). CDR3 length equals 11 residues. V was shortened by 6 bases and J by 9 bases, with 12 bases between the two germline ends. CDR3 loop: CSAPIFTEQFF. CDR3 coding DNA: TGCAGTGCCCCCATTTTCACTGAGCAGTTCTTC.